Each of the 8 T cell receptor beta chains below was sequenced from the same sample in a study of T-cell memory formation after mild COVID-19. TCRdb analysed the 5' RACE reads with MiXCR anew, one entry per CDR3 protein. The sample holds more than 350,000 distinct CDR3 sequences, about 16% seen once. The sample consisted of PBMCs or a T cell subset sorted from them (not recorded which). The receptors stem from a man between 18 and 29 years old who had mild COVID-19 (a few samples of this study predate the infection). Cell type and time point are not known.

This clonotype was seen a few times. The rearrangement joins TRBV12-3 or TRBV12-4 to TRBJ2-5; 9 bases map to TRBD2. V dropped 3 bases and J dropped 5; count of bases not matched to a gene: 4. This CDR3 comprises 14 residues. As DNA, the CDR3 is TGTGCCAGCAGTTTCGCGGGGGGGCCGGAGACCCAGTACTTC. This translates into CASSFAGGPETQYF.

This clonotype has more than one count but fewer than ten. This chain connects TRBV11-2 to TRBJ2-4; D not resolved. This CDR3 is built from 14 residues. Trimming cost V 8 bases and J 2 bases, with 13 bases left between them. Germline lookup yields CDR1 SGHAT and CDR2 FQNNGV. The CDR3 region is CASGPRVSKNIQYF. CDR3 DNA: TGTGCCAGCGGCCCTCGGGTCTCCAAAAACATTCAGTACTTC.

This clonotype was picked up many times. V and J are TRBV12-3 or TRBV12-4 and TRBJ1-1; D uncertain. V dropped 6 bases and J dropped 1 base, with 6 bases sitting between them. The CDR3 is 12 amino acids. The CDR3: CASSPRNTEAFF. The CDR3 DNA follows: TGTGCCAGCAGCCCCCGGAACACTGAAGCTTTCTTT.

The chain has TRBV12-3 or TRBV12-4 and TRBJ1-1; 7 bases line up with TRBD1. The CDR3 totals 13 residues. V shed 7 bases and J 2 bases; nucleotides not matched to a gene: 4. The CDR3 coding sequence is TGTGCCAGCATCGACAGGGATAACACTGAAGCTTTCTTT. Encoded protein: CASIDRDNTEAFF.

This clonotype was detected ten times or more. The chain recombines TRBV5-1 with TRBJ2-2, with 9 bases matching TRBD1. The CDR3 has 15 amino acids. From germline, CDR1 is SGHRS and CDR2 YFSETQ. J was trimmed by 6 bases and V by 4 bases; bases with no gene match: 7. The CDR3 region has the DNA TGCGCCAGCAGCAGGACAGGGGATAGACCCGGGGAGCTGTTTTTT. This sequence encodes CASSRTGDRPGELFF.

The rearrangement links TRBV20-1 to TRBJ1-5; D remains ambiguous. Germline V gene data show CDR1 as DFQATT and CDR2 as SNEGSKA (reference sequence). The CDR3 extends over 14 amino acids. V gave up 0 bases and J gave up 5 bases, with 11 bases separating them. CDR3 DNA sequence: TGCAGTGCTAGAGATCTGGGAGGCCATCAGCCCCAGCATTTT. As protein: CSARDLGGHQPQHF.

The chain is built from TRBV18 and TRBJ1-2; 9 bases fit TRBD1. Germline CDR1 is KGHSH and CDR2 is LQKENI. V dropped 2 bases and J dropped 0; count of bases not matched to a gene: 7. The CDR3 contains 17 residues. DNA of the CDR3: TGTGCCAGCTCACCATGGACAGGGGAAAAACCTAACTATGGCTACACCTTC. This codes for CASSPWTGEKPNYGYTF.

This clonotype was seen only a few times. This CDR3 reads CASINSSGANVLTF. The DNA for the CDR3 is TGTGCCAGCATCAATAGCTCTGGGGCCAACGTCCTGACTTTC. The V and J genes are TRBV7-2 and TRBJ2-6, with D uncertain. The germline CDR1 and CDR2 sequences are SGHTA and FQGNSA. Trimming removed 7 bases at V and 0 bases at J, with 7 bases between. CDR3 length equals 14 residues.